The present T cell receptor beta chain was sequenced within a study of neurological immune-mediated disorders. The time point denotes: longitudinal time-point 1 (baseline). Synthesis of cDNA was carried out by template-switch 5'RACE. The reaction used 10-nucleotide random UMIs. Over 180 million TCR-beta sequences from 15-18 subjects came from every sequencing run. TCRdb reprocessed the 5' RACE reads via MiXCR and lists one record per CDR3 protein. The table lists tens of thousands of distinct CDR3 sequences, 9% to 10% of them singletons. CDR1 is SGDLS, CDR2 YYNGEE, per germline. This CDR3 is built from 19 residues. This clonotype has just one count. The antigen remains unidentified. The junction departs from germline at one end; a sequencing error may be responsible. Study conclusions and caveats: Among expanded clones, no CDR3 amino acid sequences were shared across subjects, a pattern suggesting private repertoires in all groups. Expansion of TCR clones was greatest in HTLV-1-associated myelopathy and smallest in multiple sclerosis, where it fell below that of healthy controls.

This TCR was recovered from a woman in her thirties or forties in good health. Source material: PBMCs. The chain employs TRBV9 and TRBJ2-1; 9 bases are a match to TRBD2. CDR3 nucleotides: TGTGTCAGCACAAAACGATGGGAGATTGGCGGGGGGGCCAACAATGAGCAGTTCTTC. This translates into CVSTKRWEIGGGANNEQFF.